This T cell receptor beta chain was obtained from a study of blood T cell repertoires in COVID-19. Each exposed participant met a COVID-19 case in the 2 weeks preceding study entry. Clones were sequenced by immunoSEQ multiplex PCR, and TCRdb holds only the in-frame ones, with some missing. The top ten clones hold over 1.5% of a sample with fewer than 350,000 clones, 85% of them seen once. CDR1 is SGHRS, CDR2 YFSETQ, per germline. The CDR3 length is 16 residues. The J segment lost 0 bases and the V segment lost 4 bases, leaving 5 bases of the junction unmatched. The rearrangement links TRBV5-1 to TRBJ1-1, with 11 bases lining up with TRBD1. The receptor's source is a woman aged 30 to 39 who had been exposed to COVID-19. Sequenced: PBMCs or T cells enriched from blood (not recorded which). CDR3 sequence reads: CASSRTGGEMNTEAFF. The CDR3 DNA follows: TGCGCCAGCAGCAGGACAGGGGGCGAGATGAACACTGAAGCTTTCTTT.